This T cell receptor beta chain was profiled in a study of shared clonotypes between healthy human individuals. Study in general: Per donor, CD8 memory used one plate, CD8 naive used two, CD4 memory used three and CD4 naive used three.

Investigators divided CD4+ cells into CD45RA+ naive and CD45RA-negative memory subsets. Each subset's genomic DNA was split evenly across several immunoSEQ plates. Each PCR replicate from the sorted subsets contained roughly 210 ng DNA, which is about 30,000 T cell genomes. Clones were sequenced by immunoSEQ multiplex PCR, and TCRdb holds only the in-frame ones, with some missing. The table includes about 1.5 million clones, 95% to 99% detected once. The sample taken for sequencing was naive CD4+ T cells sorted from blood. Subset noted: CD45RA+ positively selected. The receptor's source is a man younger than 40 in good health.

CDR3 residues: CASSPTRLAGVPGELFF. CDR3 coding DNA: TGTGCCAGCAGTCCGACCCGACTAGCGGGAGTACCCGGGGAGCTGTTTTTT. The chain combines TRBV27 with TRBJ2-2, with 12 bases lining up with TRBD2. This CDR3 is 17 amino acids long. Germline-derived CDR1 and CDR2 are MNHEY and SMNVEV (reference sequence). The V gene end was trimmed by 5 bases and the J gene end by 6 bases; junction bases not matched to a gene: 10.